This is a list of T cell receptor beta chains from one sample in a study of T-cell memory formation after mild COVID-19. From the 5' RACE reads, TCRdb called clonotypes with MiXCR, one entry per CDR3 protein. The data show under 300,000 distinct CDR3 sequences, 18% seen once. The specimen was PBMCs or a T cell subset sorted from them (not recorded which). The receptors here all came from a man aged 18 to 35 who had mild COVID-19 (a few samples of this study predate the infection). Cell type and time point are not known. Both conserved end residues are part of each CDR3. The D gene is left open where the match is weak. A row's size may be missing; if present it is once, few, many or a size class.

abundance	v_gene	j_gene	d_gene	CDR3aa	CDR3nt
NA	TRBV5-1	TRBJ1-2	TRBD1	CASSSGGQGADYGYTF	TGCGCCAGCAGCTCGGGTGGACAGGGGGCAGACTATGGCTACACCTTC
few	TRBV20-1	TRBJ2-5	NA	CSAKRGGWETQYF	TGCAGTGCCAAAAGGGGGGGCTGGGAGACCCAGTACTTC
NA	TRBV7-9	TRBJ2-2	TRBD2	CASSLAGTQRGTGELFF	TGTGCCAGCAGCTTAGCGGGAACCCAGCGGGGCACCGGGGAGCTGTTTTTT
few	TRBV29-1	TRBJ2-2	NA	CSVPGPEGTGELFF	TGCAGCGTTCCTGGACCAGAAGGGACCGGGGAGCTGTTTTTT
few	TRBV20-1	TRBJ2-3	TRBD2	CSARDPRTSGDTQYF	TGCAGTGCTAGAGACCCTCGGACTAGTGGGGATACGCAGTATTTT
few	TRBV12-3/TRBV12-4	TRBJ2-5	NA	CASSLGGFETQYF	TGTGCCAGCAGTTTAGGGGGATTCGAGACCCAGTACTTC
NA	TRBV4-1	TRBJ2-7	NA	CASSRKEGSVNEQYF	TGCGCCAGCAGCCGAAAGGAAGGGTCAGTTAACGAGCAGTACTTC
NA	TRBV5-1	TRBJ2-1	NA	CASSLMGGVGNEQFF	TGCGCCAGCAGCCTCATGGGGGGTGTTGGCAATGAGCAGTTCTTC
NA	TRBV29-1	TRBJ2-1	NA	CSVVGNEQFF	TGCAGCGTTGTAGGCAATGAGCAGTTCTTC
NA	TRBV7-9	TRBJ1-2	NA	CASSLQGFYGYTF	TGTGCCAGCAGCTTACAGGGTTTCTATGGCTACACCTTC
NA	TRBV7-3	TRBJ2-1	NA	CASSLFQERGFDEQFF	TGTGCCAGCAGCTTATTCCAGGAACGAGGTTTTGATGAGCAGTTCTTC
NA	TRBV4-3	TRBJ2-6	NA	CASSQDRDSPSGANVLTF	TGCGCCAGCAGCCAAGACAGGGACTCCCCCTCTGGGGCCAACGTCCTGACTTTC